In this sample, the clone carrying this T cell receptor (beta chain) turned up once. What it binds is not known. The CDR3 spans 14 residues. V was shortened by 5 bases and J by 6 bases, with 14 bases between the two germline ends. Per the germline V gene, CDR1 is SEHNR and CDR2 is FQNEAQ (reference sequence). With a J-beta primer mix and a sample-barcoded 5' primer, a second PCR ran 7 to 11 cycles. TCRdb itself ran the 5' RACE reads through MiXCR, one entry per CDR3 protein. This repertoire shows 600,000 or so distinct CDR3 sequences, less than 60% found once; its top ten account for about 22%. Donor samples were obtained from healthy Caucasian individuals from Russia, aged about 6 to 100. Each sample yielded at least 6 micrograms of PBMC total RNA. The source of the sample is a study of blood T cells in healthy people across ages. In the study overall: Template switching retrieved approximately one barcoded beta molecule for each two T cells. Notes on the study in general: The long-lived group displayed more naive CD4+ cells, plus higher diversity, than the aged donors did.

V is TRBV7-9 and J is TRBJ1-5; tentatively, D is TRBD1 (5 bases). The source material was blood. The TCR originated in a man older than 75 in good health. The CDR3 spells CASSQDQGGQPQHF. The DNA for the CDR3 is TGTGCCAGCAGCCAAGACCAGGGTGGTCAGCCCCAGCATTTT.